Listed below are T cell receptor beta chains from one sample, sequenced in a study of cytomegalovirus exposure and HLA in healthy donors. This table comes from immunoSEQ multiplex PCR, and its TCRdb copy is limited to in-frame clones, with some not included. Of over 150,000 clones listed, roughly four fifths were seen once; the top ten hold approximately 1.3%. Sequenced: PBMCs. These receptors were taken from a man aged 55 to 69 in good health and CMV-seronegative. The CDR3 runs from the conserved cysteine through the conserved F or W.

>13|TRBV6-1|TRBJ1-5
CASSEWEGGPQHF
>17|TRBV7-2|TRBJ1-1
CASSSLGATATNTEAFF
>15|TRBV6-6|TRBJ2-3
CAIGALAGSTDTQYF
>13|TRBV9|TRBJ2-7
CASSVRDRDEQYF
>16|TRBV5-5|TRBJ1-6
CASSFYAGAYNSPLHF
>15|TRBV25-1|TRBJ1-6
CASSVNQGADSPLHF
>12|TRBV2|TRBJ2-5
CASTANLLAQYF
>13|TRBV18|TRBJ2-7
CASSPGASYEQYF
>14|TRBV28|TRBJ2-7
CAISMGLEYNEQYF
>13|TRBV28|TRBJ2-7
CAERPSGTYEQYF
>14|TRBV7-6|TRBJ2-7
CASSPGLAAYEQYF
>17|TRBV19|TRBJ2-5
CASSINPPTTRRETQYF
>16|TRBV4-2|TRBJ2-5
CASSQGPSQGVETQYF
>16|TRBV6-5|TRBJ2-7
CASSYSASGRGYEQYF
>15|TRBV4-2|TRBJ2-1
CASSQVGGTYNEQFF
>15|TRBV18|TRBJ2-5
CASSPRFAGAETQYF
>12|TRBV5-1|TRBJ2-7
CASSLGDYEQYF
>15|TRBV5-1|TRBJ2-7
CASSLEGGVVSEQYF
>13|TRBV6-5|TRBJ1-1
CASRREGYTEAFF
>17|TRBV27|TRBJ2-5
CASSPGTSGPRGETQYF
>14|TRBV6-6|TRBJ2-5
CASSRSGTQETQYF
>14|TRBV10-3|TRBJ1-2
CAISTGQTFYGYTF
>18|TRBV27|TRBJ1-5
CASSLRSGTPNSNQPQHF
>15|TRBV6-5|TRBJ2-3
CASSYQTGSTDTQYF
>16|TRBV11-2|TRBJ2-5
CASTALAGGQGETQYF
>15|TRBV5-1|TRBJ2-1
CASSLGSSGFNEQFF
>15|TRBV9|TRBJ2-1
CASSVGGGPYNEQFF
>15|TRBV7-2|TRBJ1-4
CASSPGPLEAEKLFF
>14|TRBV19|TRBJ2-1
CASSISSGYNEQFF
>17|TRBV4-1|TRBJ2-5
CASSQEGKSVWGETQYF
>15|TRBV5-1|TRBJ2-7
CASSLQPGQIYEQYF
>16|TRBV28|TRBJ2-1
CASNQIGLAGGNEQFF
>14|TRBV19|TRBJ1-2
CASSIGDREDGYTF
>14|TRBV29-1|TRBJ2-3
CSVRQGSSGDTQYF
>13|TRBV27|TRBJ2-7
CASRLQGNYEQYF
>16|TRBV7-9|TRBJ2-7
CASSQAGSGHLPEQYF
>13|TRBV9|TRBJ1-2
CASSVVDRGGYTF
>15|TRBV5-1|TRBJ2-5
CASSLFSVREETQYF
>12|TRBV28|TRBJ1-2
CASSLSRYGYTF
>19|TRBV4-1|TRBJ2-5
CASSQASLGLAGAGETQYF
>17|TRBV11-2|TRBJ2-5
CASSLGGGLAGVETQYF
>12|TRBV4-3|TRBJ1-4
CASSHPYEKLFF
>16|TRBV7-6|TRBJ2-6
CASSLGTVSGANVLTF
>14|TRBV30|TRBJ1-6
CAWSVWGLHSPLHF